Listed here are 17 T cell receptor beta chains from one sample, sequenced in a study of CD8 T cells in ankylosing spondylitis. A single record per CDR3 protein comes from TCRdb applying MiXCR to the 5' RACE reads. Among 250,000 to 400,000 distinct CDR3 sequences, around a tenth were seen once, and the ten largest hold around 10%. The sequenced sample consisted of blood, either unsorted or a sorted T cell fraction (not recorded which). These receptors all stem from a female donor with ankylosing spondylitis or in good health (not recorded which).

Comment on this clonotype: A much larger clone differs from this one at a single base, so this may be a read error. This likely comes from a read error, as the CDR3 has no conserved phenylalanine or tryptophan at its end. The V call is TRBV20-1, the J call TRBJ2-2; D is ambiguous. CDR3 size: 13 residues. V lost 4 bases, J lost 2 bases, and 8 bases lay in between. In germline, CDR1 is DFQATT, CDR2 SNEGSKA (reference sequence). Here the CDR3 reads CSAKARNTGELFL. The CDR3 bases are TGCAGTGCTAAGGCACGAAACACCGGGGAGCTGTTTCTT.

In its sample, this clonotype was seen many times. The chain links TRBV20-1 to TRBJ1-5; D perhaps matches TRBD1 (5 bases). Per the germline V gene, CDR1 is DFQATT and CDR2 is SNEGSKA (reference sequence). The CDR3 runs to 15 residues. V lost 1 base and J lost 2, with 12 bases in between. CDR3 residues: CSARVQGSGNQPQHF. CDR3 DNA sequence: TGCAGTGCTAGAGTGCAGGGTTCGGGCAATCAGCCCCAGCATTTT.

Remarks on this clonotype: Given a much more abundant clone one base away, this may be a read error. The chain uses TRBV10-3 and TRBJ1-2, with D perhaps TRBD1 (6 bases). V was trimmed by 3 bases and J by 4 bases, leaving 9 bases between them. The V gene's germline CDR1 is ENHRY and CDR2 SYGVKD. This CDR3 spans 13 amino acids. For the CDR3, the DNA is TGTGCCATCAGTGAAACAGGGAGCTATGGCTACACCTTC. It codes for CAISETGSYGYTF.

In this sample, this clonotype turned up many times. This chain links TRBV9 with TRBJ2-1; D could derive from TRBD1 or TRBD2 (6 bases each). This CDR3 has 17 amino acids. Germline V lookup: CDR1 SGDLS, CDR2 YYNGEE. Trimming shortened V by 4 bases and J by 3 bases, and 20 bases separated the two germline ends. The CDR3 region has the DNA TGTGCCAGCAGCCCTCCATGGGGGGCGAGAAACTACAATGAGCAGTTCTTC. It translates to CASSPPWGARNYNEQFF.

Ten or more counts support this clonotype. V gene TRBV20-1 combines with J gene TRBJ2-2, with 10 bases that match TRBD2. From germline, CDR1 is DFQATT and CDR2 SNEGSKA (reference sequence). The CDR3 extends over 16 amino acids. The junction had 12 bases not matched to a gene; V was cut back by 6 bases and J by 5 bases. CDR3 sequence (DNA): TGCAGTGCCTTTACCAGCGGGGGGGCCTGGACCGGGGAGCTGTTTTTT. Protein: CSAFTSGGAWTGELFF.

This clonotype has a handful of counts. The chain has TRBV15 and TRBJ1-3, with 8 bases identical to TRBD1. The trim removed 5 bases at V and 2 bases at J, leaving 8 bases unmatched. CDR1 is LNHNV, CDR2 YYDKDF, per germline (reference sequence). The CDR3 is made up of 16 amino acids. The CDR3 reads CATSWGTGGAGNTIYF. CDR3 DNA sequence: TGTGCCACCAGCTGGGGGACAGGTGGGGCTGGAAACACCATATATTTT.

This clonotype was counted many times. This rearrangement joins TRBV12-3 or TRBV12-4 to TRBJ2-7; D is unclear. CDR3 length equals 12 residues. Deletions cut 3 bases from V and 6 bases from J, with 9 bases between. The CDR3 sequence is CASSFGLSEQYF. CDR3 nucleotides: TGTGCCAGCAGTTTTGGGCTAAGCGAGCAGTACTTC.

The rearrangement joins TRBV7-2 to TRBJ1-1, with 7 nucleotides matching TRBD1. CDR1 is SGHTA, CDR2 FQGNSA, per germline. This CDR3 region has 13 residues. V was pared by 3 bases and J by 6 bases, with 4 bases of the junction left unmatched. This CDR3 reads CASSFRDRSEAFF. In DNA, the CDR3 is TGTGCCAGCAGCTTCCGGGACAGATCTGAAGCTTTCTTT.

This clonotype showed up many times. This CDR3 reads CASSLVTRGEKLFF. In DNA, the CDR3 is TGTGCCAGCAGTTTAGTGACCAGGGGTGAAAAACTGTTTTTT. The chain employs TRBV12-3 or TRBV12-4 and TRBJ1-4; the D gene is possibly TRBD1 (6 bases). V was trimmed by 1 base and J by 7 bases, leaving 10 bases between them. The CDR3 totals 14 residues.

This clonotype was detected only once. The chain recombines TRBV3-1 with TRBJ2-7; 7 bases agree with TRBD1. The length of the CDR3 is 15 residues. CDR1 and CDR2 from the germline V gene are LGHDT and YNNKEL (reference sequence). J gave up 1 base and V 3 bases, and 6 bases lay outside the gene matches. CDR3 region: CASSQAGTASYEQYF. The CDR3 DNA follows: TGTGCCAGCAGCCAGGCCGGGACAGCGTCCTACGAGCAGTACTTC.

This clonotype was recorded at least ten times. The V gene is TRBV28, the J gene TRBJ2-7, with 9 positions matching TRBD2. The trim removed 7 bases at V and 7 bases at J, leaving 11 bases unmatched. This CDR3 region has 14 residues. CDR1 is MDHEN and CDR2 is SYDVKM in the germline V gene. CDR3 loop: CASTLGREGREQYF. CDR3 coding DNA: TGTGCCAGCACCTTAGGGCGGGAGGGCCGTGAGCAGTACTTC.

Written as DNA, the CDR3 is TGTGCCACCAGCCGAAGGGGGCCTGGCACAGATACGCAGTATTTT. Protein: CATSRRGPGTDTQYF. The V call is TRBV15, the J call TRBJ2-3; 7 bases map to TRBD1. Germline V CDR1 and CDR2: LNHNV, YYDKDF (reference sequence). The CDR3 length is 15 residues. Trimming removed 5 bases from V and 1 base from J; junction bases left unmatched: 6.

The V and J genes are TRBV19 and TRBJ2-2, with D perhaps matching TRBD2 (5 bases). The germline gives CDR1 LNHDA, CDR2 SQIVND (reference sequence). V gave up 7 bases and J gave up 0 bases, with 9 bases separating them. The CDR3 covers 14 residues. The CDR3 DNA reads TGTGCCAGTAAGACGGGGACGAACACCGGGGAGCTGTTTTTT. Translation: CASKTGTNTGELFF.

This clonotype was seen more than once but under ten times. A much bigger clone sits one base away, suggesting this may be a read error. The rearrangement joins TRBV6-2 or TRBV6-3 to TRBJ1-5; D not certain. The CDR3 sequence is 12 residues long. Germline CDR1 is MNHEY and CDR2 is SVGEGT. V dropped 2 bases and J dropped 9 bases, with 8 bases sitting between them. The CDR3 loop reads CASSYNGPPQHF. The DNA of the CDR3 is TGTGCCAGCAGTTACAATGGGCCGCCCCAGCATTTT.

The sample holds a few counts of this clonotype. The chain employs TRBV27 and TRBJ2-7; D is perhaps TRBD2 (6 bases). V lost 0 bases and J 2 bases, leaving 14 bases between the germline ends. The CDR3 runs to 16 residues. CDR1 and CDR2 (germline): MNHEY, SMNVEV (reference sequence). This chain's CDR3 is CASSLSKGGIAYEQYF. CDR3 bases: TGTGCCAGCAGTTTATCGAAGGGCGGGATAGCCTACGAGCAGTACTTC.

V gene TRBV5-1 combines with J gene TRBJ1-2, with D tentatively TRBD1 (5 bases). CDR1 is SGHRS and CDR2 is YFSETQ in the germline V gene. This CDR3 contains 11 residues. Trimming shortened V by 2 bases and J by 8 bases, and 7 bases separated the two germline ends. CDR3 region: CASSFEGGYTF. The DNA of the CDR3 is TGCGCCAGCAGCTTCGAGGGGGGCTACACCTTC.

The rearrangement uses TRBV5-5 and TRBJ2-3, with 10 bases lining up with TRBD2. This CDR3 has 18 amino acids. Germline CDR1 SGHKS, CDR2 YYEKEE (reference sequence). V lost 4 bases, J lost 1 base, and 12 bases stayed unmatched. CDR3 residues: CASSPSPAGGPRTDTQYF. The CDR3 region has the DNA TGTGCCAGCAGCCCATCACCAGCGGGGGGGCCCCGCACAGATACGCAGTATTTT.